This T cell receptor beta chain was identified in a study of blood T cell repertoires in COVID-19. Background on the study: Donors in the United States, Italy and Spain gave samples during acute or convalescent COVID-19.

Trimming removed 4 bases at V and 0 bases at J, with 12 bases between. Germline V gene data show CDR1 as SNHLY and CDR2 as FYNNEI. The CDR3 has 15 amino acids. The repertoire was sequenced with immunoSEQ multiplex PCR; TCRdb's copy has only in-frame clones and lacks some. This table has fewer than 400,000 clones, 70% to 90% appearing once. Cohort assignment relied on participant-reported clinical history. Either two negative PCRs, clearance, or symptom resolution qualified Cohort 3 donors as recovered. This TCR was recovered from a man aged 25 to 40 who had recovered from COVID-19. Source material: PBMCs or T cells enriched from blood (not recorded which). The chain is built from TRBV2 and TRBJ2-5, with a tentative D call TRBD1 (6 bases). CDR3 loop: CASSGNRAHQETQYF. CDR3 DNA sequence: TGTGCCAGCAGTGGAAACAGGGCCCACCAAGAGACCCAGTACTTC.